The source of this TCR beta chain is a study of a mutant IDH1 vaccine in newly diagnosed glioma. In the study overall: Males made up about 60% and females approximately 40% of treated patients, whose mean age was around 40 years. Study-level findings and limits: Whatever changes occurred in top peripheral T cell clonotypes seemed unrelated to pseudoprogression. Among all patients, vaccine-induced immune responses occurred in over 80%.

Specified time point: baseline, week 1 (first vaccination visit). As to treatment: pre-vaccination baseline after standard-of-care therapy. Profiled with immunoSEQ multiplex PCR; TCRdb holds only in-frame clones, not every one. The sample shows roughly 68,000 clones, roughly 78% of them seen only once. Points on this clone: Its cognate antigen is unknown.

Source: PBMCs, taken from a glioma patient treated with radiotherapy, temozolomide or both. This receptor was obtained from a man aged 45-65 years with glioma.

In DNA, the CDR3 is TGCAGCGTTGAGGAGGGCTCCTACGAGCAGTACTTC. Its translation: CSVEEGSYEQYF. The chain links TRBV29-1 to TRBJ2-7; D is possibly TRBD2 (6 bases). CDR3 length equals 12 residues. V dropped 3 bases and J dropped 0 bases, with 6 bases sitting between them. Germline V lookup: CDR1 SQVTM, CDR2 ANQGSEA.